This T cell receptor beta chain is from a study of T cells in Graves' hyperthyroidism and ophthalmopathy (dated by TCRdb to the late 2010s). At the level of the whole study: Peripheral blood samples were taken at initial diagnosis, before any treatment was given. To identify TCR V-J signatures that set the groups apart, the researchers used a discovery cohort of 90 to 100 patients, made up of around 40 with Graves' ophthalmopathy and 55 to 65 with stable Graves' hyperthyroidism. An independent validation cohort of under 20 hyperthyroidism patients and approximately 16 patients who later progressed to ophthalmopathy tested prospective prediction of ophthalmopathy. For training and testing, the approximately 97 patients in the discovery cohort were randomly divided in a 7:3 ratio. The study also compared thyroid tissue and blood T-cell repertoires from more than 5 Graves' hyperthyroidism patients. Following sampling, methimazole starting at 30 mg daily was given to hyperthyroidism patients, and high-dose intravenous methylprednisolone was given to ophthalmopathy patients. The paper describes TCR Vbeta CDR3 sequencing of 120 to 150 peripheral blood samples, made up of about 40 ophthalmopathy patients, 70 to 75 hyperthyroidism patients and 17 progressor patients.

What the work shows at the level of the full study, not this receptor alone: Most expanded thyroid clonotypes (frequency above 0.001) were also detected in blood, a finding suggesting that blood repertoires may reflect thyroid immune responses. A 13 V-J signature model separated ophthalmopathy from stable hyperthyroidism, with just over 85% sensitivity and 81.08% specificity in cross-validation and 80%/75% in testing. No statistical method was used to set the sample size in advance, and investigators knew the group allocation. In validation, progression to ophthalmopathy was predicted by the model with nearly 71% sensitivity and under 85% specificity, a median of roughly six months before onset.

The TCR beta CDR3 regions were amplified from the RNA transcripts. The first round of RT-PCR for the TCR CDR3 was performed with the HTBI primer set and the Qiagen OneStep RT-PCR kit. A second multiplex PCR round built the libraries, followed by size selection and purification. Libraries were sequenced paired-end with 100 bp reads on an Illumina HiSeq2000. For the original study's pipeline: SOAPnuke was used to process the raw data, removing reads that contained adapters or uncalled bases, had a mean Phred below 15, or lacked an exact match to the constant primer or identifier. COPE v1.2.5 was used to merge high-quality paired reads, and clonotypes were defined as unique nucleotide sequences. MiTCR v1.1 was used to align the clonotypes against IMGT TRBV, TRBD and TRBJ reference segments. Analysis was restricted to V-J combinations with a frequency above 0.0001, which covered over 98% of repertoires. The TCS score was defined as the ratio of F50 (clonal expansion) to E x V (chaos), calculated using BLOSUM62-based TCRdist between CDR3 peptides within each V-J. Welch's t-statistics and random forest reduced fewer than 600 V-J features to around 14, which were used in a naive Bayes classifier (R e1071). TCRdb applied fastp at Q25 and MiXCR to the public reads, then kept only in-frame beta chains. Identical CDR3 proteins give one entry, which carries the most common genes and DNA. The V and J calls shown here were made by TCRdb, not taken from the authors' results. Recorded for this sample are 300,000 to 450,000 distinct CDR3 sequences; less than 20% of them occurred a single time. The ten largest clonotypes hold 40% of the sample.

This clonotype has ten or more counts. Its antigen is unknown. No qualities accompany the bases; no much larger clone lies one base away. Ophthalmopathy patients had moderately to severely active disease, with a Clinical Activity Score of 3 or more, a NOSPECS grade of 4 or more, and a disease duration of less than 3 months. Patients with uncontrolled infections, other autoimmune diseases, pregnancy or lactation were excluded. Clinical symptoms, serum thyroxine and TRAb, thyroid ultrasound, and orbital computed tomography formed the basis for the diagnoses. PBMCs were separated from 10 ml of fresh peripheral blood using Ficoll-Paque density gradient centrifugation. Total RNA was extracted using Trizol reagent, and RNA quality was assessed on an Agilent 2100 Bioanalyzer. Trimming takes 3 bases off V and 2 bases off J; junction bases not matched to a gene: 2. From the cysteine up to the phenylalanine, the CDR3 has a length of 13 residues. The retained sequence is limited to the CDR3, 39 bases, with the frame set at the first base. As encoded in the germline V gene, CDR1 is SGHDT while CDR2 is YYEEEE.

The chain employs TRBV5-6 and TRBJ2-7, with 7 bases matching TRBD1. This receptor was obtained from a man between 18 and 35 years old with Graves' ophthalmopathy. The sample was blood. The CDR3 region has the sequence CASSSRGPYEQYF. The nucleotide sequence is TGTGCCAGCAGCTCGAGGGGGCCCTACGAGCAGTACTTC.